What follows is one T cell receptor (beta chain) and its context. The sample is drawn from a study of blood T cells in healthy people across ages. Sample-barcoded 5' priming and a J-beta primer mix drove a second PCR of about 6 to 12 cycles. TCRdb analysed the 5' RACE reads with MiXCR anew, one entry per CDR3 protein. This sample has hundreds of thousands of distinct CDR3 sequences, with around 50% found just once. The CDR3 length is 20 residues. Unmatched junction bases numbered 16, after V lost 6 bases and J lost 0 bases. What was sequenced was blood. This chain joins TRBV12-3 or TRBV12-4 and TRBJ2-1, with 11 bases that match TRBD1. The receptor's source is a middle-aged man in good health. The CDR3 protein is CASSPRSGQGVKGSYNEQFF. The CDR3 DNA is TGTGCCAGCAGCCCTCGGTCGGGACAGGGGGTTAAGGGCTCCTACAATGAGCAGTTCTTC.